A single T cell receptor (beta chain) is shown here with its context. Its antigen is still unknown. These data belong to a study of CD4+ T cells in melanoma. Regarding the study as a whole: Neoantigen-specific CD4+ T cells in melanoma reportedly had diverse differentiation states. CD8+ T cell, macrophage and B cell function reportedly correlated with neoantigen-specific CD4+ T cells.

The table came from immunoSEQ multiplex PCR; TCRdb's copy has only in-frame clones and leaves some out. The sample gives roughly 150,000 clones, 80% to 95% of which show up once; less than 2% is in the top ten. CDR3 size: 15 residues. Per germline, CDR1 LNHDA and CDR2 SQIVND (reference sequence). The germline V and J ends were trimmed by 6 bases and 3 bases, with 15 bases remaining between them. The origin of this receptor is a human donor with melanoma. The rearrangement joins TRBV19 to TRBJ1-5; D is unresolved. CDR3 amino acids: CASSDFPGVNQPQHF. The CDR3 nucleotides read TGTGCCAGTAGCGACTTCCCGGGCGTCAATCAGCCCCAGCATTTT.